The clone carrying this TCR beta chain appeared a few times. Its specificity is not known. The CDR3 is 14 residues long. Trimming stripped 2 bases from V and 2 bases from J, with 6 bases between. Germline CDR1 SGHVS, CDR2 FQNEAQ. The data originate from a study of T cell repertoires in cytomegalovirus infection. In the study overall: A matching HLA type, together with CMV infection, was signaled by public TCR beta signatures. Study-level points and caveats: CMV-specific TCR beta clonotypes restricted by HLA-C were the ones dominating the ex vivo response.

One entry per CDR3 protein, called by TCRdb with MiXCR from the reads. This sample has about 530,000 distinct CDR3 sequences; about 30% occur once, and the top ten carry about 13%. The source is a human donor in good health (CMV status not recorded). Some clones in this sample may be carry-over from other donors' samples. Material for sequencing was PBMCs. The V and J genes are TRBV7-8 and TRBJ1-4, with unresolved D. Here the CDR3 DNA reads TGTGCCAGCAGCTTAAGGGAGACTAATGAAAAACTGTTTTTT. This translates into CASSLRETNEKLFF. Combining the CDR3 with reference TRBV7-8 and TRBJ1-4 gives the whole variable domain GAGVSQSPRYKVAKRGQDVALRCDPISGHVSLFWYQQALGQGPEFLTYFQNEAQLDKSGLPSDRFFAERPEGSVSTLKIQRTQQEDSAVYLCASSLRETNEKLFFGSGTQLSVL.